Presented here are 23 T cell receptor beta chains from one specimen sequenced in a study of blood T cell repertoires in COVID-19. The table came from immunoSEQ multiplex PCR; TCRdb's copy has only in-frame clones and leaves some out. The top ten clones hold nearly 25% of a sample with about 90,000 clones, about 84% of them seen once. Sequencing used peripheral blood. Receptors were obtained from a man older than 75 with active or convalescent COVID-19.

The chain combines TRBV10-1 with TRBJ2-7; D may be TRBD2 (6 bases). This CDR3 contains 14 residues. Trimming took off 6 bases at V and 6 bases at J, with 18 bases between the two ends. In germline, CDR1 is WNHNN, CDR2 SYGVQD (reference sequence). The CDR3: CASRMDRSGGEQYF. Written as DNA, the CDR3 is TGCGCCAGCAGAATGGACCGTAGCGGCGGCGAGCAGTACTTC.

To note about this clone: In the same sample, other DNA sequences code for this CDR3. The CDR3 is CASSPGQGAQPQHF. Written as DNA, the CDR3 is TGTGCCAGCTCCCCTGGACAGGGCGCTCAGCCCCAGCATTTT. V usage is TRBV18 and J usage is TRBJ1-5; TRBD1 aligns across 8 bases. The CDR3 is made up of 14 amino acids. J gave up 6 bases and V 6 bases, and 7 bases lay outside the gene matches. Looked up from germline, CDR1 is KGHSH and CDR2 is LQKENI.

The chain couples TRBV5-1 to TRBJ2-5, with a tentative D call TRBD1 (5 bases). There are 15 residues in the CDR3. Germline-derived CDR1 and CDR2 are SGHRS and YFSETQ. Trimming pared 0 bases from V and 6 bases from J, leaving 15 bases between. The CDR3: CASSLAATAGKTQYF. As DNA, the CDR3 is TGCGCCAGCAGCTTGGCGGCCACCGCAGGGAAGACCCAGTACTTC.

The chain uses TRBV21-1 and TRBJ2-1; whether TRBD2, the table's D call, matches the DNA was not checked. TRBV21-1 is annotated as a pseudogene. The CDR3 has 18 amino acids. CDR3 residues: CASSKGRLAGGDHNEQFF. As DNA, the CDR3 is TGTGCCAGCAGCAAAGGGCGACTAGCGGGGGGAGACCACAATGAGCAGTTCTTC.

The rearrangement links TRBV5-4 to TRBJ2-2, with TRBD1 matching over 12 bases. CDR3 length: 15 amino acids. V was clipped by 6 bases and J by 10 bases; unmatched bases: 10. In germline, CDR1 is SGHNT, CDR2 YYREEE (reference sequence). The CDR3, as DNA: TGTGCCAGCAAGCCCCCGGGGACAGGGGGCACGGAGCTGTTTTTT. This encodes CASKPPGTGGTELFF.

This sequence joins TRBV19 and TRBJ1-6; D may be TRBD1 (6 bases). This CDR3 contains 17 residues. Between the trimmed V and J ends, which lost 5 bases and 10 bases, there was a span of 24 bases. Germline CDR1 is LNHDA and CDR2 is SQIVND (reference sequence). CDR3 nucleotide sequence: TGTGCCAGTAGTGGAATATTACGACAGGCGGCAGGGTCACCCCTCCACTTT. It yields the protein CASSGILRQAAGSPLHF.

Written as DNA, the CDR3 is TGCAGCGTTGAAATACAGGGAGACGAGCAGTACTTC. It translates to CSVEIQGDEQYF. This sequence joins TRBV29-1 and TRBJ2-7; the D gene is possibly TRBD1 (6 bases). Germline assignment: CDR1 SQVTM and CDR2 ANQGSEA. Trimming took off 2 bases at V and 5 bases at J, with 10 bases between the two ends. This CDR3 has 12 residues.

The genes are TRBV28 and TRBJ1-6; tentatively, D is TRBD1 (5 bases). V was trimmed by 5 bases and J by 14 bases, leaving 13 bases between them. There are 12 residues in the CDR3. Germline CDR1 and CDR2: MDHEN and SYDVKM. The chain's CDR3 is CASSEGSGTLHF. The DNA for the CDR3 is TGTGCCAGCAGTGAGGGGAGCGGGACCCTCCACTTT. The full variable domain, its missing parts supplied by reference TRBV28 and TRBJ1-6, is DVKVTQSSRYLVKRTGEKVFLECVQDMDHENMFWYRQDPGLGLRLIYFSYDVKMKEKGDIPEGYSVSREKKERFSLILESASTNQTSMYLCASSEGSGTLHFGNGTRLTVT.

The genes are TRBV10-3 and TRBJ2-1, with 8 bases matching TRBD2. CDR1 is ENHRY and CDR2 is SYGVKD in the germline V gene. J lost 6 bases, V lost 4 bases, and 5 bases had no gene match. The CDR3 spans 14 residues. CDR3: CAISVSGEGNEQFF. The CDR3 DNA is TGTGCCATCAGTGTTAGCGGGGAGGGCAATGAGCAGTTCTTC.

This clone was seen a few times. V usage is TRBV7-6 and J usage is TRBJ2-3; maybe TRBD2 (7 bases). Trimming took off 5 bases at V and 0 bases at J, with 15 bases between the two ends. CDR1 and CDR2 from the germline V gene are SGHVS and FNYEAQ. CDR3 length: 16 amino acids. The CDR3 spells CASSTRGGASTDTQYF. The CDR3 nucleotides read TGTGCCAGCAGCACCAGAGGGGGGGCTAGCACAGATACGCAGTATTTT.

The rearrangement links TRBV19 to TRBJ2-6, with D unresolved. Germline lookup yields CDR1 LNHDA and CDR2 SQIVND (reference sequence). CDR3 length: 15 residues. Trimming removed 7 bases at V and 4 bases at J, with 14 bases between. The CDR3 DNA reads TGTGCCAGTAACTACGGCGAGGCGGGGGCCAACGTCCTGACTTTC. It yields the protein CASNYGEAGANVLTF.

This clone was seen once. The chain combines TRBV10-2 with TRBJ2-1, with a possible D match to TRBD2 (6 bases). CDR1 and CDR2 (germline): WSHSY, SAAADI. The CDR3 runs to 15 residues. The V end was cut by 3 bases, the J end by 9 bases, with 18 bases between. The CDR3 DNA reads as TGCGCCAGCAGTGACCGGGTAGCGAGGGGAGGTGAGCAGTTCTTC. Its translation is CASSDRVARGGEQFF.

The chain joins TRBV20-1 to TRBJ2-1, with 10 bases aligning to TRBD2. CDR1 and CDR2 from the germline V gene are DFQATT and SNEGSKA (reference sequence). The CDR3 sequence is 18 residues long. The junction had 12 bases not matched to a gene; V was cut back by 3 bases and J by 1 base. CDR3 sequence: CSASLVPSGGASYNEQFF. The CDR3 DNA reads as TGCAGTGCTAGTTTGGTACCTAGCGGGGGAGCTTCCTACAATGAGCAGTTCTTC.

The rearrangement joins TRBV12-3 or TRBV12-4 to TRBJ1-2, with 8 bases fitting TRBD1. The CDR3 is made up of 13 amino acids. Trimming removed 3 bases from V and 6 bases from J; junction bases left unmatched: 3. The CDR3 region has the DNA TGTGCCAGCAGTTTCCAGGGGGCAGATGGCTACACCTTC. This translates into CASSFQGADGYTF.

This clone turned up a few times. CDR3 DNA sequence: TGTGCCAGTAGTGTTAACGGGGGGGCCGGGAATGAGCAGTTCTTC. Amino acids: CASSVNGGAGNEQFF. V gene TRBV19 combines with J gene TRBJ2-1; 8 nucleotides line up with TRBD2. The CDR3 length is 15 residues. Germline V gives CDR1 LNHDA, CDR2 SQIVND (reference sequence). After removal of 5 bases from V and 7 bases from J, the junction contained 10 bases not matched to a gene.

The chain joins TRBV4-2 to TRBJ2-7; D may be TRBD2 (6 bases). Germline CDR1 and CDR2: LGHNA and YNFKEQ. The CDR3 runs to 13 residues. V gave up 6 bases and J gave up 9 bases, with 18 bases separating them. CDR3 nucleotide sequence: TGTGCCAGCAGGGGACCAGCAGAGGAGGGGCAGTACTTC. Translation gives CASRGPAEEGQYF.

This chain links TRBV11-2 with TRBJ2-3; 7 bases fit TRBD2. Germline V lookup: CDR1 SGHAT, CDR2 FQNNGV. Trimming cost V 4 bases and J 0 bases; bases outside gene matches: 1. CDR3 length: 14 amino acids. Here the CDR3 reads CASSWGLSTDTQYF. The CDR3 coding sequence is TGTGCCAGCAGCTGGGGACTAAGCACAGATACGCAGTATTTT. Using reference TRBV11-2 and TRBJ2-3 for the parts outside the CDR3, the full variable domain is EAGVAQSPRYKIIEKRQSVAFWCNPISGHATLYWYQQILGQGPKLLIQFQNNGVVDDSQLPKDRFSAERLKGVDSTLKIQPAKLEDSAVYLCASSWGLSTDTQYFGPGTRLTVL.

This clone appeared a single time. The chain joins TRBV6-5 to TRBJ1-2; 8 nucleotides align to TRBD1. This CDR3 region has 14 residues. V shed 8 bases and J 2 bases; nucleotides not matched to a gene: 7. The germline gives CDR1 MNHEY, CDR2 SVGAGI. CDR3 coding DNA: TGTGCCAGCTCTAGGACAGGGCAAAACTATGGCTACACCTTC. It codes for CASSRTGQNYGYTF.

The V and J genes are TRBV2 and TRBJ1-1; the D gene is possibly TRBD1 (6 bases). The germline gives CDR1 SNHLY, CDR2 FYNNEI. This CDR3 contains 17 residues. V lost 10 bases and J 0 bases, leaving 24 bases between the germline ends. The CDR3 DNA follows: TGTGCCACCGAAGGGCCCCCAACAGGGAACATGAACACTGAAGCTTTCTTT. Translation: CATEGPPTGNMNTEAFF.

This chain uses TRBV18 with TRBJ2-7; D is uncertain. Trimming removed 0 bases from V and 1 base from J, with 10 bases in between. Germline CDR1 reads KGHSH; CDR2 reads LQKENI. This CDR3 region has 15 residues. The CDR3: CASSPPVSVSYEQYF. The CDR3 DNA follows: TGTGCCAGCTCACCACCGGTGTCAGTATCCTACGAGCAGTACTTC.

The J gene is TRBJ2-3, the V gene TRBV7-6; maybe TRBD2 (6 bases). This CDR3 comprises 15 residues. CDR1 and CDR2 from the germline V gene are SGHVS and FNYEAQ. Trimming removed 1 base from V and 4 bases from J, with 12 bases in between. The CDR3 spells CASSLDGEEADTQYF. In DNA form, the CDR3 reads TGTGCCAGCAGCTTAGACGGGGAGGAGGCAGATACGCAGTATTTT. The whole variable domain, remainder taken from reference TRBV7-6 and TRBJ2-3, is GAGVSQSPRYKVTKRGQDVALRCDPISGHVSLYWYRQALGQGPEFLTYFNYEAQQDKSGLPNDRFSAERPEGSISTLTIQRTEQRDSAMYRCASSLDGEEADTQYFGPGTRLTVL.

The CDR3 sequence is CASSETDGGTRQPQHF. In nucleotides, the CDR3 is TGTGCCAGCAGTGAAACAGACGGGGGGACGAGGCAGCCCCAGCATTTT. V and J are TRBV6-1 and TRBJ1-5; perhaps TRBD1 as D (5 bases). In germline, CDR1 is MNHNS, CDR2 SASEGT. This CDR3 contains 16 residues. Trimming shortened V by 2 bases and J by 7 bases, and 18 bases separated the two germline ends.

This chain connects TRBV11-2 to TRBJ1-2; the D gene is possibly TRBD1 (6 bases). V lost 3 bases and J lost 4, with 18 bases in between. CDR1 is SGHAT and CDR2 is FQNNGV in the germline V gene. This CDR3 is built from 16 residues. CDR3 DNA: TGTGCCAGCAGCTTTCGCCACAGGGTACTAACCTATGGCTACACCTTC. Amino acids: CASSFRHRVLTYGYTF.